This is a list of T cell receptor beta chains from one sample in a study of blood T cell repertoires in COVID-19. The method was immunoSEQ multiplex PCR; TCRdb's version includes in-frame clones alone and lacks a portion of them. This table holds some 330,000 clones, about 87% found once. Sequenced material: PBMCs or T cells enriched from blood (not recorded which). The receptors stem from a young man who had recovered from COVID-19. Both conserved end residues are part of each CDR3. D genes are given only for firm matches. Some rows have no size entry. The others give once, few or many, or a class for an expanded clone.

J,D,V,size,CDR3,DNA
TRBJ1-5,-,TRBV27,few,CASSLRSNQPQHF,TGTGCCAGCAGTTTACGGAGCAATCAGCCCCAGCATTTT
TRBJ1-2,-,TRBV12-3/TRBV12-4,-,CASSLGAPYGYTF,TGTGCCAGCAGTTTAGGAGCTCCCTATGGCTACACCTTC
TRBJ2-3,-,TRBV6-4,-,CASSAGPFDTQYF,TGTGCCAGCAGTGCTGGGCCCTTTGATACGCAGTATTTT
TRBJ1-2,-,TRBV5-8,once,CASNPSPSTPYGYTF,TGTGCCAGCAACCCAAGCCCCTCCACTCCTTATGGCTACACCTTC
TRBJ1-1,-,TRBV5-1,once,CASTSGWGTEAFF,TGCGCCAGCACCAGCGGGTGGGGCACTGAAGCTTTCTTT
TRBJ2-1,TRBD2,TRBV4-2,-,CASSPHASGGSYNEQFF,TGTGCCAGCAGCCCCCACGCTAGCGGGGGCTCCTACAATGAGCAGTTCTTC
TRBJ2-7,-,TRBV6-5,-,CASKALYEQYF,TGTGCCAGCAAAGCCCTCTACGAGCAGTACTTC
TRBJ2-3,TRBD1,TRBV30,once,CAWSGEGQGSTDTQYF,TGTGCCTGGAGTGGAGAGGGACAGGGAAGCACAGATACGCAGTATTTT
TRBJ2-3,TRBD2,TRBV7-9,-,CASSFSGGSTDTQYF,TGTGCCAGCAGCTTTAGCGGGGGCTCTACAGATACGCAGTATTTT
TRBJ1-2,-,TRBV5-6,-,CASTLTGSNYGYTF,TGTGCCAGCACCTTGACAGGTTCTAACTATGGCTACACCTTC
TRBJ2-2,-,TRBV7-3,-,CASSPPGFTGELFF,TGTGCCAGCAGCCCCCCGGGGTTCACCGGGGAGCTGTTTTTT
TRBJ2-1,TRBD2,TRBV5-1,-,CASSLAGGVFSEQFF,TGCGCCAGCAGCTTGGCGGGGGGGGTCTTCTCTGAGCAGTTCTTC
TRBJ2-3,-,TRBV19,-,CASSSRIGVDTQYF,TGTGCCAGTAGCTCCCGTATAGGGGTAGATACGCAGTATTTT
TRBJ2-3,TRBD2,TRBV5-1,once,CASSPPGVLAGATSTDTQYF,TGCGCCAGCAGCCCGCCGGGGGTACTAGCGGGGGCAACTAGCACAGATACGCAGTATTTT
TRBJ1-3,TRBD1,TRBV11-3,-,CASSLVAGTAENTIYF,TGTGCCAGCAGCTTAGTAGCCGGGACAGCTGAAAACACCATATATTTT
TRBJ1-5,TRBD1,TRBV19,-,CASSSRPGTGGNQPQHF,TGTGCCAGTAGTAGCCGTCCTGGGACAGGGGGCAATCAGCCCCAGCATTTT